These 32 T cell receptor beta chains share one sample of origin, sequenced in a study of T cell responses to AZD1222 COVID-19 vaccine. The assay was immunoSEQ multiplex PCR, and TCRdb's table has in-frame clones only and misses some. The data show approximately 100,000 clones, roughly 90% seen once. The sample here was peripheral blood, taken on day 0 of AZD1222 vaccination. All receptors come from an adult in good health.

The chain recombines TRBV11-2 with TRBJ2-7; weak D call: TRBD2 (5 bases). The CDR3 has 15 residues. Between the trimmed V and J ends, which lost 4 bases and 0 bases, there was a span of 13 bases. CDR1 SGHAT and CDR2 FQNNGV come from the germline V gene. CDR3 in amino acids: CASSSSSLSSYEQYF. The CDR3 nucleotides are TGTGCCAGCAGCTCCTCTAGCCTAAGCTCCTACGAGCAGTACTTC.

The chain carries TRBV10-3 and TRBJ2-3; TRBD2 might be the D (6 bases). The CDR3 contains 17 residues. The germline V and J ends were trimmed by 10 bases and 1 base, with 24 bases remaining between them. The germline V gene encodes CDR1 ENHRY and CDR2 SYGVKD. Written as DNA, the CDR3 is TGTGCCACCCTTCCTTCTGTAGCGGCCAAGGGCACAGATACGCAGTATTTT. Protein sequence: CATLPSVAAKGTDTQYF.

The V call is TRBV19, the J call TRBJ2-1; D tentatively reads TRBD1 or TRBD2 (5 bases each). In germline, CDR1 is LNHDA, CDR2 SQIVND (reference sequence). CDR3 length: 17 amino acids. With 3 bases removed from V and 4 bases from J, the gap between germline ends came to 19 bases. DNA for the CDR3: TGTGCCAGTAGTATTACCGGGACCGGGATGGGTTACAATGAGCAGTTCTTC. This translates into CASSITGTGMGYNEQFF.

V and J are TRBV4-2 and TRBJ2-1, with a possible D match to TRBD2 (6 bases). Germline values: CDR1 LGHNA, CDR2 YNFKEQ. The length of the CDR3 is 15 residues. V shed 6 bases and J shed 7 bases, with 19 bases lying between them. CDR3 coding DNA: TGTGCCAGCAGTCAGGGTAGGCGGGCGGGGAATGAGCAGTTCTTC. This gives the protein CASSQGRRAGNEQFF.

The rearrangement joins TRBV5-1 to TRBJ1-1; D is possibly TRBD1 (6 bases). The germline V gene encodes CDR1 SGHRS and CDR2 YFSETQ. V dropped 0 bases and J dropped 1 base, with 13 bases sitting between them. The CDR3 consists of 16 residues. DNA of the CDR3: TGCGCCAGCAGCTTGGGGACAGCCATTAGGAACACTGAAGCTTTCTTT. This sequence encodes CASSLGTAIRNTEAFF. Full variable domain (rest looked up from reference TRBV5-1 and TRBJ1-1): KAGVTQTPRYLIKTRGQQVTLSCSPISGHRSVSWYQQTPGQGLQFLFEYFSETQRNKGNFPGRFSGRQFSNSRSEMNVSTLELGDSALYLCASSLGTAIRNTEAFFGQGTRLTVV.

The chain employs TRBV4-1 and TRBJ1-5; 7 bases line up with TRBD1. The J segment lost 13 bases and the V segment lost 0 bases, leaving 6 bases of the junction unmatched. CDR1 is MGHRA, CDR2 YSYEKL, per germline. The length of the CDR3 is 13 residues. DNA for the CDR3: TGCGCCAGCAGCCAAGACCAAACAGGGGTGCAGCATTTT. It is translated as CASSQDQTGVQHF.

This clone has just a few counts. The V and J genes are TRBV2 and TRBJ1-2, with a possible D match to TRBD1 (6 bases). V was pared by 5 bases and J by 2 bases, with 15 bases between. This CDR3 comprises 15 residues. Germline assignment: CDR1 SNHLY and CDR2 FYNNEI. The CDR3 protein is CASSNLDRDNYGYTF. CDR3 in DNA: TGTGCCAGCAGTAATTTGGACAGAGACAACTATGGCTACACCTTC. The full variable domain, rest sourced from reference TRBV2 and TRBJ1-2, is EPEVTQTPSHQVTQMGQEVILRCVPISNHLYFYWYRQILGQKVEFLVSFYNNEISEKSEIFDDQFSVERPDGSNFTLKIRSTKLEDSAMYFCASSNLDRDNYGYTFGSGTRLTVV.

The chain is built from TRBV24-1 and TRBJ2-1; TRBD2 matches 8 bases. This CDR3 has 20 residues. The germline V gene encodes CDR1 KGHDR and CDR2 SFDVKD. V dropped 2 bases and J dropped 0; count of bases not matched to a gene: 14. In DNA form, the CDR3 reads TGTGCCACCAGTGATTCGGGGGTGTCTAGCGGGCCAAGCTCCTACAATGAGCAGTTCTTC. Translation gives CATSDSGVSSGPSSYNEQFF.

The chain recombines TRBV9 with TRBJ1-4; 8 bases agree with TRBD1. Trimming at V came to 2 bases and at J to 6 bases, leaving 3 bases not matched to a gene. Germline V lookup: CDR1 SGDLS, CDR2 YYNGEE. This CDR3 has 14 residues. DNA for the CDR3: TGTGCCAGCAGCGTGGGACAGGCGGATGAAAAACTGTTTTTT. Amino acids: CASSVGQADEKLFF.

V is TRBV2 and J is TRBJ1-5, with no clear D. CDR3 length equals 14 residues. The V gene's germline CDR1 is SNHLY and CDR2 FYNNEI. Between the trimmed V and J ends, which lost 3 bases and 6 bases, there was a span of 12 bases. The CDR3 sequence: CASSDRGMFQPQHF. CDR3 coding DNA: TGTGCCAGCAGTGACCGTGGGATGTTTCAGCCCCAGCATTTT.

In this sample, this clone turned up once. The chain couples TRBV3-1 (or the pseudogene TRBV3-2) to TRBJ1-5; no clear D gene. This CDR3 region has 17 residues. In germline, CDR1 is LGHDT, CDR2 YNNKEL (reference sequence). V lost 4 bases, J lost 0 bases, and 16 bases lay in between. The CDR3 sequence: CASSPVAGLNSNQPQHF. In DNA form, the CDR3 reads TGTGCCAGCAGCCCAGTGGCAGGCCTTAATAGCAATCAGCCCCAGCATTTT.

The chain uses TRBV30 and TRBJ1-1; no reliable D call. The V and J ends lost 2 bases and 0 bases respectively, with 16 bases between them. CDR1 and CDR2 (germline): GTSNPN, SVGIG (reference sequence). The CDR3 has 16 residues. The CDR3 here is CAWSPRDLQMNTEAFF. The CDR3 DNA follows: TGTGCCTGGAGTCCACGGGATTTACAGATGAACACTGAAGCTTTCTTT.

This chain connects TRBV18 to TRBJ1-5; TRBD1 might be the D (5 bases). This CDR3 is built from 14 residues. Trimming left V 3 bases short and J 0 bases short, with 6 bases between. Per the germline V gene, CDR1 is KGHSH and CDR2 is LQKENI. The CDR3 protein is CASSPTDSNQPQHF. The CDR3 region has the DNA TGTGCCAGCTCACCGACAGATAGCAATCAGCCCCAGCATTTT.

The CDR3 spells CASSSLGASTEAFF. CDR3 in DNA: TGTGCCAGCAGCTCACTCGGGGCCTCAACTGAAGCTTTCTTT. J is TRBJ1-1 and V is TRBV7-9; D is possibly TRBD1 (5 bases). The CDR3 is 14 residues long. Trimming took off 4 bases at V and 5 bases at J, with 14 bases between the two ends. CDR1 is SEHNR and CDR2 is FQNEAQ in the germline V gene (reference sequence).

The chain links TRBV18 to TRBJ2-3, with D possibly matching TRBD1 (5 bases). Germline CDR1 is KGHSH and CDR2 is LQKENI. This CDR3 contains 14 residues. With 2 bases removed from V and 2 bases from J, the gap between germline ends came to 8 bases. The CDR3 DNA sequence: TGTGCCAGCTCACCAATGACAGTCACAGATACGCAGTATTTT. It codes for CASSPMTVTDTQYF.

This clone was seen a handful of times. The CDR3 nucleotides are TGTGCCAGCAGCGCTTTGAGTTCATATCAAGAGACCCAGTACTTC. Translation gives CASSALSSYQETQYF. The rearrangement uses TRBV7-7 and TRBJ2-5; no firm D call. Deletions cut 5 bases from V and 2 bases from J, with 15 bases between. The CDR3 covers 15 residues. The germline V gene encodes CDR1 SSHAT and CDR2 FNYEAQ (reference sequence).

This chain connects TRBV6-5 to TRBJ1-5; D unclear. Trimming left V 4 bases short and J 2 bases short, with 9 bases between. The length of the CDR3 is 14 residues. The germline V gene encodes CDR1 MNHEY and CDR2 SVGAGI. DNA for the CDR3: TGTGCCAGCAGTTGGACTGCTGGCAATCAGCCCCAGCATTTT. Translated: CASSWTAGNQPQHF.

The genes are TRBV19 and TRBJ2-7; TRBD2 matches 8 bases. Unmatched junction bases numbered 4, after V lost 0 bases and J lost 3 bases. Germline values: CDR1 LNHDA, CDR2 SQIVND (reference sequence). This CDR3 region has 15 residues. CDR3 nucleotide sequence: TGTGCCAGTAGTATAGATCCGAGCGGGAGCTACGAGCAGTACTTC. It translates to CASSIDPSGSYEQYF.

V gene TRBV6-5 combines with J gene TRBJ2-7, with 8 bases identical to TRBD1. CDR3 length: 15 amino acids. J was trimmed by 3 bases and V by 3 bases; bases with no gene match: 7. CDR1 is MNHEY and CDR2 is SVGAGI in the germline V gene. DNA for the CDR3: TGTGCCAGCAGTTATTTCGGACAGGGAGGCTACGAGCAGTACTTC. It is translated as CASSYFGQGGYEQYF.

The chain recombines TRBV19 with TRBJ2-7; D gene ambiguous. From germline, CDR1 is LNHDA and CDR2 SQIVND (reference sequence). This CDR3 has 11 residues. V lost 5 bases and J lost 5, with 7 bases in between. The CDR3 region is CASSLNDEQYF. The CDR3 DNA reads as TGTGCCAGTAGTCTGAACGACGAGCAGTACTTC. Full variable domain (outside the CDR3, taken from reference TRBV19 and TRBJ2-7): DGGITQSPKYLFRKEGQNVTLSCEQNLNHDAMYWYRQDPGQGLRLIYYSQIVNDFQKGDIAEGYSVSREKKESFPLTVTSAQKNPTAFYLCASSLNDEQYFGPGTRLTVT.

The chain links TRBV27 to TRBJ2-7; the D gene is possibly TRBD2 (5 bases). Germline V gene lookup returns CDR1 MNHEY and CDR2 SMNVEV (reference sequence). CDR3 size: 12 residues. V was shortened by 9 bases and J by 0 bases, with 9 bases between the two germline ends. DNA of the CDR3: TGTGCCAGTAGTGGGAGCTCCTACGAGCAGTACTTC. It yields the protein CASSGSSYEQYF.

The chain links TRBV5-8 to TRBJ2-7; 9 bases are a match to TRBD2. This CDR3 region has 14 residues. Germline V gene data show CDR1 as SGHTS and CDR2 as YDEGEE. Unmatched junction bases numbered 3, after V lost 4 bases and J lost 1 base. The CDR3 DNA sequence: TGTGCCAGCAGCAGGACTAGCGAATCCTACGAGCAGTACTTC. It encodes CASSRTSESYEQYF.

The chain links TRBV6-1 to TRBJ2-7; D gene uncertain. Trimming stripped 3 bases from V and 7 bases from J, with 4 bases between. This CDR3 region has 10 residues. Germline-derived CDR1 and CDR2 are MNHNS and SASEGT. CDR3 sequence reads: CASSEWEQYF. The CDR3 region has the DNA TGTGCCAGCAGTGAGTGGGAGCAGTACTTC.

The V and J genes are TRBV10-3 and TRBJ1-2, with no clear D. This CDR3 spans 15 amino acids. Trimming stripped 0 bases from V and 2 bases from J, with 10 bases between. The germline gives CDR1 ENHRY, CDR2 SYGVKD. CDR3 sequence reads: CAISESNMGNYGYTF. CDR3 nucleotide sequence: TGTGCCATCAGTGAGTCGAATATGGGGAACTATGGCTACACCTTC.

This clone appeared once. V is TRBV7-6 and J is TRBJ1-2, with 10 bases matching TRBD1. The CDR3 has 14 residues. V lost 5 bases to trimming and J lost 8 bases; unmatched junction nucleotides: 8. The germline gives CDR1 SGHVS, CDR2 FNYEAQ. CDR3 region: CASSTGQGLEGYTF. CDR3 nucleotide sequence: TGTGCCAGCAGCACGGGACAGGGGCTCGAAGGCTACACCTTC.

The chain combines TRBV4-1 with TRBJ1-1; 7 nucleotides line up with TRBD1. Germline assignment: CDR1 MGHRA and CDR2 YSYEKL. The CDR3 runs 16 residues. V was clipped by 4 bases and J by 1 base; unmatched bases: 9. CDR3 DNA: TGCGCCAGCAGCCCACCGACAGGGAGGGCGAACACTGAAGCTTTCTTT. Translation: CASSPPTGRANTEAFF.

The chain is built from TRBV2 and TRBJ1-3, with TRBD1 identical over 8 bases. Germline V gene lookup returns CDR1 SNHLY and CDR2 FYNNEI. V shed 6 bases and J 5 bases; nucleotides not matched to a gene: 3. The CDR3 length is 13 residues. CDR3 DNA sequence: TGTGCCAGCAGGCGGACAGGGAGAAACACCATATATTTT. Protein product: CASRRTGRNTIYF.

The genes are TRBV24-1 and TRBJ1-5; D ambiguous. The CDR3 totals 14 residues. Germline V CDR1 and CDR2: KGHDR, SFDVKD. With 0 bases removed from V and 11 bases from J, the gap between germline ends came to 13 bases. This CDR3 is CATSDLLTATAQHF. CDR3 nucleotide sequence: TGTGCCACCAGTGATTTGCTTACCGCGACGGCCCAGCATTTT.

V usage is TRBV3-1 (or the pseudogene TRBV3-2) and J usage is TRBJ2-7, with D unresolved. Between the trimmed V and J ends, which lost 0 bases and 7 bases, there was a span of 7 bases. This CDR3 has 12 amino acids. Germline V gene data show CDR1 as LGHDT and CDR2 as YNNKEL (reference sequence). CDR3 sequence (DNA): TGTGCCAGCAGCCAAGATTACCGGGAGCAGTACTTC. Its protein is CASSQDYREQYF.

J is TRBJ1-1 and V is TRBV6-5; 7 bases line up with TRBD1. In germline, CDR1 is MNHEY, CDR2 SVGAGI. This CDR3 is 14 amino acids long. The ends lost 6 bases at V and 2 bases at J; junction bases unmatched: 6. The CDR3 sequence: CASSPRGTNTEAFF. The CDR3 nucleotides read TGTGCCAGCAGCCCCAGGGGGACAAACACTGAAGCTTTCTTT.

The V and J genes are TRBV7-2 and TRBJ1-6; TRBD1 might be the D (6 bases). The CDR3 sequence is 14 residues long. Trimming removed 3 bases from V and 4 bases from J, with 7 bases in between. CDR1 and CDR2 from the germline V gene are SGHTA and FQGNSA. CDR3 nucleotide sequence: TGTGCCAGCAGCTTGACAGGTTATAATTCACCCCTCCACTTT. Amino acid sequence: CASSLTGYNSPLHF.

There are a few counts of this clone. The V and J genes are TRBV10-3 and TRBJ2-1, with 10 bases identical to TRBD2. Germline trimming cut 5 bases from V and 7 bases from J; bases unmatched to any gene: 5. Germline CDR1 reads ENHRY; CDR2 reads SYGVKD. CDR3 size: 14 residues. For the CDR3, the DNA is TGTGCCATCAGTCGGACTAGCGGACGGAATGAGCAGTTCTTC. This gives the protein CAISRTSGRNEQFF.